This T cell receptor beta chain was identified during a study of beta chain features in type 1 diabetes. General study findings and limits: Sampled from patients, naive, central memory and Treg TCRB repertoires appeared more similar than those sampled from healthy donors. PCR might favor shorter templates, but any such skew would affect patients and controls equally. Moderate but significant shortening of TCRB CDR3s was recorded in all four CD4+ subsets from Type 1 diabetes patients.

Reverse transcription of all isolated RNA meant that expressed TCRB transcripts were sequenced. The table came from immunoSEQ multiplex PCR; TCRdb's copy has only in-frame clones and leaves some out. The sample has about 15,000 clones; roughly 70% are singletons. The single heparinised draw taken from each donor contained around 100 mL of blood on average. Sorting based on CD45RO/CCR7/CD25/CD127/CD95/CD27 separated CD4+ naive, central memory, regulatory and stem cell-like memory cells. Worth noting for this clone: Its target is not known.

The germline CDR1 and CDR2 sequences are MNHNS and SASEGT. Trimming removed 0 bases from V and 0 bases from J, with 5 bases in between. This CDR3 contains 15 residues. The chain joins TRBV6-1 to TRBJ1-4; D gene uncertain. The clonotype was recovered from a man aged 25-40 years with type 1 diabetes. The sequenced sample was stem cell memory CD4+ T cells from blood. The CDR3 spells CASSEAATTNEKLFF. The CDR3 nucleotides are TGTGCCAGCAGTGAAGCTGCGACAACTAATGAAAAACTGTTTTTT.